The 19 T cell receptor beta chains below come from one sample, sequenced in a study of T-cell memory formation after mild COVID-19 (dated by TCRdb to about 2021). The library relied on 5' RACE. Sequenced using an Illumina NovaSeq 6000. TCRdb handled the public reads itself, with Q25 trimming in fastp and clone calling in MiXCR, and kept productive beta chains. Each CDR3 protein appears once, grouped with its most common genes and DNA. This sample has 450,000 or so distinct CDR3 sequences in its table, and nearly 25% of those were observed once. About an eighth of the sample lies in the top ten. Material for sequencing was PBMCs or a T cell subset sorted from them (not recorded which). These receptors all stem from an adult woman who had mild COVID-19 (a few samples of this study predate the infection). The sample titles of this study are shuffled in the database, so cell type and time point are left out; the donor was told from shared clones.

The rearrangement joins TRBV6-5 to TRBJ2-7; perhaps TRBD1 as D (6 bases). V lost 4 bases, J lost 7 bases, and 14 bases lay in between. CDR1 and CDR2 (germline): MNHEY, SVGAGI. This CDR3 comprises 13 residues. The CDR3 protein is CASSSRQVGEQYF. Written as DNA, the CDR3 is TGTGCCAGCAGTTCTCGACAGGTAGGGGAGCAGTACTTC.

This clonotype was counted only a few times. This chain connects TRBV7-9 to TRBJ1-5, with D uncertain. Trimming shortened V by 3 bases and J by 6 bases, and 12 bases separated the two germline ends. CDR3 length equals 14 residues. Germline V gives CDR1 SEHNR, CDR2 FQNEAQ (reference sequence). The CDR3 DNA sequence: TGTGCCAGCAGCTTCGATGGAAGTGGTCAGCCCCAGCATTTT. Residues: CASSFDGSGQPQHF. Filled out from reference TRBV7-9 and TRBJ1-5, the complete variable domain reads DTGVSQNPRHKITKRGQNVTFRCDPISEHNRLYWYRQTLGQGPEFLTYFQNEAQLEKSRLLSDRFSAERPKGSFSTLEIQRTEQGDSAMYLCASSFDGSGQPQHFGDGTRLSIL.

J is TRBJ2-1 and V is TRBV6-5; 9 bases map to TRBD2. After removal of 2 bases from V and 2 bases from J, the junction contained 1 base not matched to a gene. CDR1 and CDR2 (germline): MNHEY, SVGAGI. The CDR3 length is 15 residues. The CDR3 DNA reads as TGTGCCAGCAGTTACGCTAGCGGGACCTACAATGAGCAGTTCTTC. This gives the protein CASSYASGTYNEQFF.

The V gene is TRBV9, the J gene TRBJ2-7, with D unclear. CDR3 length: 15 residues. The germline CDR1 and CDR2 sequences are SGDLS and YYNGEE. V shed 3 bases and J shed 0 bases, with 13 bases lying between them. This chain's CDR3 is CASSAGPASSYEQYF. The CDR3 DNA follows: TGTGCCAGCAGCGCAGGCCCCGCGAGCTCCTACGAGCAGTACTTC.

This chain uses TRBV19 with TRBJ1-5, with unresolved D. The CDR3 is made up of 16 amino acids. V was trimmed by 6 bases and J by 0 bases, leaving 15 bases between them. The germline CDR1 and CDR2 sequences are LNHDA and SQIVND (reference sequence). The chain's CDR3 is CASSNPGAYSNQPQHF. CDR3 in DNA: TGTGCCAGTAGCAATCCAGGTGCCTATAGCAATCAGCCCCAGCATTTT.

This clonotype was found a few times. The chain joins TRBV5-1 to TRBJ2-7, with a tentative D call TRBD2 (6 bases). The CDR3 extends over 15 amino acids. V lost 4 bases and J 1 base, leaving 15 bases between the germline ends. CDR1 and CDR2 from the germline V gene are SGHRS and YFSETQ. CDR3 in amino acids: CASSIAGGQSYEQYF. The CDR3 DNA reads TGCGCCAGCAGCATTGCAGGAGGGCAATCCTACGAGCAGTACTTC.

The chain uses TRBV5-1 and TRBJ2-1; no firm D call. Trimming shortened V by 1 base and J by 6 bases, and 14 bases separated the two germline ends. Germline lookup yields CDR1 SGHRS and CDR2 YFSETQ. The CDR3 contains 15 residues. CDR3 sequence (DNA): TGCGCCAGCAGCTTGTGGGCTCATACCGGCAATGAGCAGTTCTTC. It specifies CASSLWAHTGNEQFF.

The J gene is TRBJ2-1, the V gene TRBV12-3 or TRBV12-4; 13 nucleotides agree with TRBD2. Trimming took 5 bases from V and 2 from J; bases not matched to a gene: 3. The CDR3 length is 16 residues. For the CDR3, the DNA is TGTGCCAGCAGTCCGGGACTAGCGGGAACCTACAATGAGCAGTTCTTC. It codes for CASSPGLAGTYNEQFF.

This clonotype was counted only a few times. V is TRBV7-9 and J is TRBJ1-2, with a weak D call TRBD1 (6 bases). The V end lost 5 bases, the J end lost 5 bases, and 15 bases lay between the germline ends. This CDR3 contains 14 residues. Germline V lookup: CDR1 SEHNR, CDR2 FQNEAQ (reference sequence). The CDR3 loop reads CASSPTGFRYGYTF. Written as DNA, the CDR3 is TGTGCCAGCAGCCCCACAGGGTTTCGGTATGGCTACACCTTC.

CDR3 amino acids: CASSQEETSGRRYEQYF. The DNA for the CDR3 is TGTGCCAGCAGCCAAGAGGAAACTAGCGGGAGACGGTACGAGCAGTACTTC. The rearrangement uses TRBV14 and TRBJ2-7; 11 bases are a match to TRBD2. The CDR3 is 17 amino acids. J lost 4 bases, V lost 0 bases, and 8 bases had no gene match. Germline CDR1 reads SGHDN; CDR2 reads FVKESK.

In its sample, this clonotype was seen a few times. CDR3 sequence: CASSDWGAAYNEQFF. The CDR3 bases are TGTGCCAGCAGCGACTGGGGGGCGGCCTACAATGAGCAGTTCTTC. J is TRBJ2-1 and V is TRBV7-8; D assignment may be TRBD1 or TRBD2 (6 bases each). Deletions cut 5 bases from V and 2 bases from J, with 13 bases between. The CDR3 loop spans 15 amino acids. CDR1 is SGHVS and CDR2 is FQNEAQ in the germline V gene.

This sequence joins TRBV20-1 and TRBJ2-2; 9 bases line up with TRBD2. The CDR3 is made up of 17 amino acids. Germline V CDR1 and CDR2: DFQATT, SNEGSKA (reference sequence). With V trimmed by 0 bases and J by 6 bases, 11 bases remained unmatched. Here the CDR3 reads CSARDLARAGGAGELFF. The CDR3 DNA reads TGCAGTGCTAGAGATCTGGCGCGAGCGGGGGGTGCCGGGGAGCTGTTTTTT.

V gene TRBV25-1 combines with J gene TRBJ2-5, with 10 bases identical to TRBD2. J was trimmed by 4 bases and V by 4 bases; bases with no gene match: 9. The CDR3 loop spans 16 amino acids. Germline CDR1 is MGHDK and CDR2 is SYGVNS. The DNA for the CDR3 is TGTGCCAGCAGTGTTAGGGGAGCGGGAGGGCCAGAGACCCAGTACTTC. Translation gives CASSVRGAGGPETQYF.

The chain joins TRBV12-3 or TRBV12-4 to TRBJ2-1, with D possibly being TRBD2 (5 bases). This CDR3 spans 15 amino acids. The V and J ends lost 5 bases and 3 bases respectively, with 14 bases between them. The CDR3 sequence is CASSLSGPLYNEQFF. In DNA, the CDR3 is TGTGCCAGCAGTCTAAGCGGACCCCTCTACAATGAGCAGTTCTTC.

This chain links TRBV5-1 with TRBJ1-1, with D hard to call. Trimming left V 0 bases short and J 6 bases short, with 9 bases between. Germline V lookup: CDR1 SGHRS, CDR2 YFSETQ. The CDR3 spans 13 residues. The CDR3 DNA sequence: TGCGCCAGCAGCTTGGAACAGATCTCTGAAGCTTTCTTT. Its protein is CASSLEQISEAFF.

This clonotype came up many times. This chain joins TRBV12-3 or TRBV12-4 and TRBJ2-5; D call uncertain. V was trimmed by 3 bases and J by 5 bases, leaving 16 bases between them. The CDR3 runs to 15 residues. The CDR3 spells CASSLVADGLETQYF. The CDR3 DNA sequence: TGTGCCAGCAGTTTGGTGGCAGACGGGTTGGAGACCCAGTACTTC.

The chain links TRBV12-3 or TRBV12-4 to TRBJ2-2, with TRBD2 identical over 9 bases. V lost 5 bases, J lost 7 bases, and 5 bases stayed unmatched. The CDR3 totals 14 residues. Here the CDR3 DNA reads TGTGCCAGCAGTCTTAGCGGGAGCCTCGGGGAGCTGTTTTTT. Its protein is CASSLSGSLGELFF.

The chain couples TRBV7-8 to TRBJ1-5; D gene uncertain. CDR1 and CDR2 from the germline V gene are SGHVS and FQNEAQ. Trimming removed 1 base at V and 5 bases at J, with 15 bases between. The CDR3 is 16 amino acids. CDR3 nucleotide sequence: TGTGCCAGCAGCTTAGAGGAGATATGGGGTCATCAGCCCCAGCATTTT. Translation: CASSLEEIWGHQPQHF.

This clonotype appeared once. The chain carries TRBV5-1 and TRBJ2-1, with no clear D. Deletions cut 2 bases from V and 4 bases from J, with 10 bases between. Looked up from germline, CDR1 is SGHRS and CDR2 is YFSETQ. The CDR3 spans 14 residues. The CDR3, as DNA: TGCGCCAGCAGCTTCAATCTGGGATACAATGAGCAGTTCTTC. It yields the protein CASSFNLGYNEQFF.